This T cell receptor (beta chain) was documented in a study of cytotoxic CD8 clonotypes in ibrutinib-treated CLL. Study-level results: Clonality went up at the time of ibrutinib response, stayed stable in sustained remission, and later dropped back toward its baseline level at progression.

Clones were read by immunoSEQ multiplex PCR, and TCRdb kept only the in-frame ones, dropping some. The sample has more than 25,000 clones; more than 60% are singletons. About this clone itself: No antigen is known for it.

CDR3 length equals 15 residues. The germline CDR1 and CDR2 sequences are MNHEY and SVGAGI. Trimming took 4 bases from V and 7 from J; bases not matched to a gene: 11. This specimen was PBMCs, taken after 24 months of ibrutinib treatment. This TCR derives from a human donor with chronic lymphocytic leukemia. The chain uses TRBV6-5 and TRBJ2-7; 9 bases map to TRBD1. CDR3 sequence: CASSSPRQGVREQYF. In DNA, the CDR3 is TGTGCCAGCAGTTCGCCCCGACAGGGGGTTAGGGAGCAGTACTTC.